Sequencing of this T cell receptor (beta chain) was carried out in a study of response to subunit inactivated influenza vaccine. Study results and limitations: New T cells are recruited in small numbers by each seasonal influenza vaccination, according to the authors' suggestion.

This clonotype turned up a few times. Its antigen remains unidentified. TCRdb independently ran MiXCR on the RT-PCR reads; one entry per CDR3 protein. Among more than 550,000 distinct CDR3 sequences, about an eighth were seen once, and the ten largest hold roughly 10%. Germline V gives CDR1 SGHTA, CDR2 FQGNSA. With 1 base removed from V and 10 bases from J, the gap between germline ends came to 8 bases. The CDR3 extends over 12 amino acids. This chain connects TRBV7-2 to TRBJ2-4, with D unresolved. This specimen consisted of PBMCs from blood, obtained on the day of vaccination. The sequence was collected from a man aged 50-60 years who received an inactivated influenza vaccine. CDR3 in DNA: TGTGCCAGCAGCTTAGAGGGTCTAATTCAGTACTTC. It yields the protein CASSLEGLIQYF.